This T cell receptor beta chain was captured in a study of PD-1 blockade in classical Hodgkin lymphoma. Study information: Nivolumab was administered to patients intravenously at 3 mg/kg every 2 weeks.

Trimming shortened V by 6 bases and J by 8 bases, and 13 bases separated the two germline ends. The CDR3 is 13 residues long. Germline CDR1 is MNHNY and CDR2 is SVGAGI (reference sequence). Each and every patient relapsed after autologous stem cell transplantation, and patients got differing brentuximab vedotin exposure. Investigators isolated CD4+ T cells from thawed PBMCs through magnetic negative selection. The protocol was immunoSEQ multiplex PCR, while the TCRdb copy is restricted to in-frame clones and leaves out a portion. The sample contains approximately 6,400 clones, around 84% of which appear only once. Findings and caveats of the study: Compared with healthy donors, newly diagnosed patients reportedly showed lower baseline TCR diversity. Those achieving complete response showed baseline diversity like newly diagnosed patients. CD4+ TCR diversity climbed significantly by C4D1, unlike CD8+ TCR diversity.

This clone was detected a few times. Its specificity is not known. The genes are TRBV6-6 and TRBJ1-4; unclear D gene. This receptor was identified in a human donor with classical Hodgkin lymphoma. Sequenced here: CD4+ T cells from blood, sampled at baseline. This CDR3 is CASRPPQVEKLFF. CDR3 sequence (DNA): TGTGCCAGCAGGCCCCCACAAGTCGAAAAACTGTTTTTT.